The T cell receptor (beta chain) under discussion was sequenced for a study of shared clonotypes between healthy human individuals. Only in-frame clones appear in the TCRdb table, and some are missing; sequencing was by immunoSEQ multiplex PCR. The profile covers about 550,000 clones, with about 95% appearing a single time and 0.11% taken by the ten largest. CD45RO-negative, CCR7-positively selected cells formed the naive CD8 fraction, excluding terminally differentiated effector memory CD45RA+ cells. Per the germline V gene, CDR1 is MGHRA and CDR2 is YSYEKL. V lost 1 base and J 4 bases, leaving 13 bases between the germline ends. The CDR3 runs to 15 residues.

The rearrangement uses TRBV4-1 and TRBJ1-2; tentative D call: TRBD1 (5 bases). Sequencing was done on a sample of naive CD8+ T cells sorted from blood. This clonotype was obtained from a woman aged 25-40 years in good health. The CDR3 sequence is CASSQVLTGPYGYTF. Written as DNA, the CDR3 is TGCGCCAGCAGCCAAGTATTAACAGGTCCCTATGGCTACACCTTC.